A single sample is the source of the 27 T cell receptor beta chains below, sequenced in a study of CD8 T cells in Susac syndrome. RNA was extracted with the RNeasy kit, and a quantity of about 0.45 to 1 ug was reverse transcribed using random hexamers. TCRdb reanalysed the immunoSEQ multiplex PCR reads using MiXCR and keeps one entry per CDR3 protein. The sample includes almost 450,000 distinct CDR3 sequences, more than 70% of them seen just once. Sequencing was done on a sample of CD8+ T cells from PBMCs. The receptors were sampled from a human donor with multiple sclerosis.

The V call is TRBV4-1, the J call TRBJ2-1; TRBD1 matches at 7 bases. The V and J ends lost 11 bases and 9 bases, in that order; junction bases with no gene match: 7. The CDR3 runs to 11 residues. Germline V gives CDR1 MGHRA, CDR2 YSYEKL. CDR3: CASATGLEQFF. The CDR3 coding sequence is TGCGCCTCCGCGACAGGGCTTGAGCAGTTCTTC.

This clonotype was counted between two and nine times. V usage is TRBV4-1 and J usage is TRBJ2-7; 12 nucleotides match TRBD1. V gave up 0 bases and J gave up 3 bases; unmatched junction bases: 6. The CDR3 spans 17 residues. Per germline, CDR1 MGHRA and CDR2 YSYEKL. CDR3 coding DNA: TGCGCCAGCAGCCAAGAAGCTTGGGACAGGGGGCTCTACGAGCAGTACTTC. As protein: CASSQEAWDRGLYEQYF.

The chain is built from TRBV7-9 and TRBJ2-5; 8 positions match TRBD1. Germline trimming cut 5 bases from V and 4 bases from J; bases unmatched to any gene: 9. The germline CDR1 and CDR2 sequences are SEHNR and FQNEAQ (reference sequence). CDR3 length: 15 residues. The CDR3 DNA is TGTGCCAGCAGCCCGGATTCTGACAGGGGAGAGACCCAGTACTTC. It encodes CASSPDSDRGETQYF.

V gene TRBV5-5 combines with J gene TRBJ1-4; possible D gene TRBD1, 5 bases. The germline V and J ends were trimmed by 4 bases and 3 bases, with 7 bases remaining between them. This CDR3 comprises 13 residues. Per germline, CDR1 SGHKS and CDR2 YYEKEE (reference sequence). The CDR3 bases are TGTGCCAGCAGCCCGGGACCTAATGAAAAACTGTTTTTT. Amino acid sequence: CASSPGPNEKLFF. Combining the CDR3 with reference TRBV5-5 and TRBJ1-4 gives the whole variable domain DAGVTQSPTHLIKTRGQQVTLRCSPISGHKSVSWYQQVLGQGPQFIFQYYEKEERGRGNFPDRFSARQFPNYSSELNVNALLLGDSALYLCASSPGPNEKLFFGSGTQLSVL.

The chain has TRBV20-1 and TRBJ2-5; TRBD1 matches at 8 bases. This CDR3 is 13 amino acids long. V trimming: 5 bases; J trimming: 5 bases; junction bases outside the gene matches: 7. CDR1 is DFQATT and CDR2 is SNEGSKA in the germline V gene (reference sequence). For the CDR3, the DNA is TGCAGTGCTGGGCCGACAGGGGAGGAGACCCAGTACTTC. Amino acids: CSAGPTGEETQYF.

The chain joins TRBV6-5 to TRBJ2-2, with D perhaps matching TRBD1 (5 bases). V was clipped by 0 bases and J by 0 bases, with 8 bases between them. The germline gives CDR1 MNHEY, CDR2 SVGAGI. The CDR3 covers 16 residues. CDR3 sequence (DNA): TGTGCCAGCAGTTACTCGGGGCAGCCGAACACCGGGGAGCTGTTTTTT. This encodes CASSYSGQPNTGELFF.

This chain links TRBV5-6 with TRBJ2-3, with a tentative D call TRBD1 (5 bases). CDR1 SGHDT and CDR2 YYEEEE come from the germline V gene. V shed 0 bases and J shed 6 bases, with 11 bases lying between them. The CDR3 is made up of 14 amino acids. CDR3 DNA: TGTGCCAGCAGCTTGGAGGGGATGGAGGATACGCAGTATTTT. Protein product: CASSLEGMEDTQYF.

This sequence joins TRBV19 and TRBJ2-2, with D perhaps matching TRBD1 (6 bases). The V gene's germline CDR1 is LNHDA and CDR2 SQIVND (reference sequence). This CDR3 contains 14 residues. V lost 7 bases and J lost 3, with 12 bases in between. Here the CDR3 reads CASKIRGDTGELFF. As DNA, the CDR3 is TGTGCCAGTAAGATCAGGGGTGACACCGGGGAGCTGTTTTTT.

The chain links TRBV9 to TRBJ1-5; 9 positions agree with TRBD1. The CDR3 is 18 amino acids. Germline lookup yields CDR1 SGDLS and CDR2 YYNGEE. After removal of 3 bases from V and 0 bases from J, the junction contained 10 bases not matched to a gene. Written as DNA, the CDR3 is TGTGCCAGCAGCGCCGGGACAGGGCGAATCTATAGCAATCAGCCCCAGCATTTT. Protein sequence: CASSAGTGRIYSNQPQHF.

This chain links TRBV27 with TRBJ1-1; 7 positions agree with TRBD1. After removal of 3 bases from V and 10 bases from J, the junction contained 11 bases not matched to a gene. Looked up from germline, CDR1 is MNHEY and CDR2 is SMNVEV (reference sequence). The CDR3 loop spans 14 amino acids. Here the CDR3 reads CASSLTGTALGAFF. The CDR3 coding sequence is TGTGCCAGCAGTTTGACAGGGACCGCCCTCGGAGCTTTCTTT.

The rearrangement uses TRBV7-9 and TRBJ1-2; TRBD1 might be the D (6 bases). The CDR3 is 13 residues long. The V gene's germline CDR1 is SEHNR and CDR2 FQNEAQ (reference sequence). V lost 3 bases and J lost 7, with 12 bases in between. CDR3 DNA: TGTGCCAGCAGCTTTGATACAGGGACTGGCTACACCTTC. Translated: CASSFDTGTGYTF.

The V call is TRBV6-5, the J call TRBJ2-3, with 12 nucleotides matching TRBD2. The CDR3 totals 15 residues. Germline CDR1 and CDR2: MNHEY and SVGAGI. The ends lost 4 bases at V and 4 bases at J; junction bases unmatched: 3. This CDR3 is CASSFLAGGPDTQYF. The CDR3 nucleotides are TGTGCCAGCAGTTTTCTAGCGGGGGGGCCAGATACGCAGTATTTT.

V usage is TRBV2 and J usage is TRBJ1-1; TRBD1 might be the D (6 bases). This CDR3 region has 14 residues. V was shortened by 4 bases and J by 6 bases, with 15 bases between the two germline ends. The V gene's germline CDR1 is SNHLY and CDR2 FYNNEI. The CDR3 here is CASSGDTRIPEAFF. For the CDR3, the DNA is TGTGCCAGCAGTGGGGACACAAGGATCCCTGAAGCTTTCTTT.

The chain links TRBV30 to TRBJ1-2; 9 bases align to TRBD1. The CDR3 contains 14 residues. CDR1 is GTSNPN and CDR2 is SVGIG in the germline V gene (reference sequence). V shed 2 bases and J 7 bases; nucleotides not matched to a gene: 8. CDR3 sequence reads: CAWSSGQGSRGYTF. CDR3 nucleotides: TGTGCCTGGAGTTCCGGACAGGGGAGTCGTGGCTACACCTTC.

The chain is built from TRBV20-1 and TRBJ1-2; D is ambiguous. From germline, CDR1 is DFQATT and CDR2 SNEGSKA (reference sequence). With 1 base removed from V and 12 bases from J, the gap between germline ends came to 21 bases. The CDR3 is made up of 14 amino acids. CDR3 nucleotide sequence: TGCAGTGCTAGAGTTTCAGGATTGAGCGGTTGGGACACCTTC. Translated, it gives CSARVSGLSGWDTF.

This sequence joins TRBV12-3 or TRBV12-4 and TRBJ2-2; D ambiguous. The CDR3 totals 15 residues. V shed 6 bases and J shed 8 bases, with 19 bases lying between them. Here the CDR3 reads CASSAPTETEGELFF. As DNA, the CDR3 is TGTGCCAGCAGCGCCCCCACAGAGACGGAAGGGGAGCTGTTTTTT.

This clonotype was seen a few times. V usage is TRBV6-6 and J usage is TRBJ2-5; a weak D match, TRBD2 (6 bases). The CDR3 contains 16 residues. V lost 6 bases to trimming and J lost 3 bases, with 20 bases between them. From germline, CDR1 is MNHNY and CDR2 SVGAGI (reference sequence). The CDR3 DNA reads TGTGCCAGCAGCTTCGGCGGGGCTATTCTCAAAGAGACCCAGTACTTC. This codes for CASSFGGAILKETQYF.

The genes are TRBV12-5 and TRBJ1-1, with D uncertain. Germline V gene sequence: CDR1 LGHNT, CDR2 FRNRAP. The CDR3 spans 13 residues. V was trimmed by 3 bases and J by 8 bases, leaving 13 bases between them. The CDR3 protein is CASGFFGRLEAFF. The CDR3 nucleotides are TGTGCTAGTGGTTTCTTTGGGCGGTTGGAAGCTTTCTTT.

The rearrangement links TRBV20-1 to TRBJ2-7; no clear D gene. The germline CDR1 and CDR2 sequences are DFQATT and SNEGSKA (reference sequence). CDR3 size: 12 residues. Trimming pared 7 bases from V and 1 base from J, leaving 11 bases between. This chain's CDR3 is CSVDTESYEQYF. The DNA for the CDR3 is TGCAGTGTTGACACAGAGTCCTACGAGCAGTACTTC.

This clonotype showed up just a few times. V and J are TRBV6-1 and TRBJ1-1; no clear D. Looked up from germline, CDR1 is MNHNS and CDR2 is SASEGT. V dropped 3 bases and J dropped 4 bases, with 9 bases sitting between them. The CDR3 is 13 amino acids. CDR3 nucleotides: TGTGCCAGCAGTGATGAGGAAGTCACTGAAGCTTTCTTT. This sequence encodes CASSDEEVTEAFF.

The rearrangement uses TRBV5-1 and TRBJ2-5; 8 bases align to TRBD2. Germline V lookup: CDR1 SGHRS, CDR2 YFSETQ. CDR3 length: 18 residues. The V and J ends lost 4 bases and 5 bases, in that order; junction bases with no gene match: 19. In DNA form, the CDR3 reads TGCGCCAGCAGCGTTCTCGGGACTAGGCCCCTTTGGTGGGAGACCCAGTACTTC. Its translation: CASSVLGTRPLWWETQYF.

The CDR3 sequence: CASRSTGGPSRRHEQFF. CDR3 DNA: TGTGCCAGCAGGTCGACGGGGGGCCCCTCTCGGCGGCATGAGCAGTTCTTC. The gene calls are TRBV6-1 and TRBJ2-1; the D gene is possibly TRBD2 (7 bases). CDR3 length: 17 amino acids. The V gene lost 6 bases and the J gene lost 8 bases, with 26 bases spanning the gap. The germline V gene has CDR1 MNHNS and CDR2 SASEGT.

The chain has TRBV11-2 and TRBJ1-1, with D unclear. Trimming stripped 5 bases from V and 0 bases from J, with 16 bases between. CDR3 size: 16 residues. Germline-derived CDR1 and CDR2 are SGHAT and FQNNGV. CDR3 loop: CASSRWVRGLNTEAFF. The CDR3, as DNA: TGTGCCAGCAGCCGATGGGTGAGAGGACTGAACACTGAAGCTTTCTTT.

The gene calls are TRBV27 and TRBJ2-1, with 13 positions matching TRBD2. Germline values: CDR1 MNHEY, CDR2 SMNVEV (reference sequence). The CDR3 sequence is 15 residues long. With 7 bases clipped from V and 9 bases from J, the junction kept 9 bases outside the gene matches. The CDR3 region is CASTSGTSGASEQFF. Here the CDR3 DNA reads TGTGCCAGCACCTCCGGGACTAGCGGGGCAAGTGAGCAGTTCTTC.

This sequence joins TRBV5-1 and TRBJ1-1; D possibly corresponds to TRBD1 (6 bases). Trimming shortened V by 3 bases and J by 1 base, and 13 bases separated the two germline ends. Germline V gene data show CDR1 as SGHRS and CDR2 as YFSETQ. The CDR3 consists of 15 residues. The CDR3: CASSSRDTPNTEAFF. The CDR3 DNA reads TGCGCCAGCAGCTCCCGGGACACTCCGAACACTGAAGCTTTCTTT.

This clonotype was seen just once. The CDR3 loop reads CASRPLGWGDEQFF. The CDR3 DNA reads TGTGCCAGCAGGCCCTTAGGTTGGGGAGATGAGCAGTTCTTC. V gene TRBV27 combines with J gene TRBJ2-1; tentative D call: TRBD2 (5 bases). Germline CDR1 is MNHEY and CDR2 is SMNVEV (reference sequence). This CDR3 contains 14 residues. Trimming cost V 6 bases and J 8 bases, with 17 bases left between them.

The chain uses TRBV5-4 and TRBJ2-7; D is perhaps TRBD2 (5 bases). V shed 4 bases and J shed 5 bases, with 10 bases lying between them. The CDR3 covers 12 residues. Germline V gives CDR1 SGHNT, CDR2 YYREEE (reference sequence). The CDR3 loop is CASSAGLNEQYF. The CDR3 DNA reads as TGTGCCAGCAGCGCGGGCCTTAACGAGCAGTACTTC. Based on the CDR3 plus reference TRBV5-4 and TRBJ2-7, the full variable domain is ETGVTQSPTHLIKTRGQQVTLRCSSQSGHNTVSWYQQALGQGPQFIFQYYREEENGRGNFPPRFSGLQFPNYSSELNVNALELDDSALYLCASSAGLNEQYFGPGTRLTVT.